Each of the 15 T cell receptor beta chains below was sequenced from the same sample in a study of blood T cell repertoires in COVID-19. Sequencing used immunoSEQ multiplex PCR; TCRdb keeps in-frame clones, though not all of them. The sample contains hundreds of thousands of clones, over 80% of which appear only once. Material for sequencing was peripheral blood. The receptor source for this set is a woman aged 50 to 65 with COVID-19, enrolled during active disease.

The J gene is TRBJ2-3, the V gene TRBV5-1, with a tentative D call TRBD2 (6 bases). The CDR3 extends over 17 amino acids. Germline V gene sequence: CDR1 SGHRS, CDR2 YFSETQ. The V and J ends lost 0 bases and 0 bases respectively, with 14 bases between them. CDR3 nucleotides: TGCGCCAGCAGCTTGGCCGGAGGGAGAGGGAGCACAGATACGCAGTATTTT. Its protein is CASSLAGGRGSTDTQYF.

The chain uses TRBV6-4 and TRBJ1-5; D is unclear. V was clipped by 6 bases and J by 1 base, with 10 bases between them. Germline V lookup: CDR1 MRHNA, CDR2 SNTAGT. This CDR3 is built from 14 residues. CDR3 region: CASSPRLSNQPQHF. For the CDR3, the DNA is TGTGCCAGCAGCCCGAGGTTAAGCAATCAGCCCCAGCATTTT.

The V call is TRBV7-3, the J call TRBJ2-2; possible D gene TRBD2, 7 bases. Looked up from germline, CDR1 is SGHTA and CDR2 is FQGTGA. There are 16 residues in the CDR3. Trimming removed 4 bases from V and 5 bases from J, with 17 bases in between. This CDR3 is CASSSGGPSTTGELFF. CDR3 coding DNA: TGTGCCAGCAGCTCCGGGGGGCCCTCCACGACCGGGGAGCTGTTTTTT.

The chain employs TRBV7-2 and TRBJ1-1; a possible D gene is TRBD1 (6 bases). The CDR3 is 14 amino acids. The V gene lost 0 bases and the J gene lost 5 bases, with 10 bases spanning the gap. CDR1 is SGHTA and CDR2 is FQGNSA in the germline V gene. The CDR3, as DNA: TGTGCCAGCAGCTTAGCCCCAGGGGTTACTGAAGCTTTCTTT. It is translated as CASSLAPGVTEAFF.

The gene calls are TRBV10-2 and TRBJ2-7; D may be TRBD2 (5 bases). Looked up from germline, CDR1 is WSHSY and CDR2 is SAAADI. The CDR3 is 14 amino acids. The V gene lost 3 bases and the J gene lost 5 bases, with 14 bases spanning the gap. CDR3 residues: CASSDGGKSHEQYF. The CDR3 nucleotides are TGCGCCAGCAGTGATGGAGGAAAAAGTCACGAGCAGTACTTC.

CDR3 nucleotides: TGTGCCAGCTCACGGGGACAGGGTTGGAACACTGAAGCTTTCTTT. Translation: CASSRGQGWNTEAFF. The chain has TRBV18 and TRBJ1-1; 9 nucleotides line up with TRBD1. This CDR3 is 15 amino acids long. CDR1 and CDR2 (germline): KGHSH, LQKENI. V trimming: 4 bases; J trimming: 1 base; junction bases outside the gene matches: 4. The whole variable domain, filled in from reference TRBV18 and TRBJ1-1, reads NAGVMQNPRHLVRRRGQEARLRCSPMKGHSHVYWYRQLPEEGLKFMVYLQKENIIDESGMPKERFSAEFPKEGPSILRIQQVVRGDSAAYFCASSRGQGWNTEAFFGQGTRLTVV.

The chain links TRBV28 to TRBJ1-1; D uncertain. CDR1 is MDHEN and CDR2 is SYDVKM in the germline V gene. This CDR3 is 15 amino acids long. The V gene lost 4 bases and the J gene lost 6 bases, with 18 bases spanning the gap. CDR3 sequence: CASSSPGSIKPEAFF. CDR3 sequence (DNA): TGTGCCAGCAGTTCCCCCGGGAGTATTAAACCTGAAGCTTTCTTT.

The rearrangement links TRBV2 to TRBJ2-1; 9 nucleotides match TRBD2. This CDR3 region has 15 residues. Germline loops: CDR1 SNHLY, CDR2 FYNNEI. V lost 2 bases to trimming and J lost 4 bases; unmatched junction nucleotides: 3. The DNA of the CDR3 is TGTGCCAGCAGTGAATTTAGCGGGAGATACAATGAGCAGTTCTTC. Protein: CASSEFSGRYNEQFF.

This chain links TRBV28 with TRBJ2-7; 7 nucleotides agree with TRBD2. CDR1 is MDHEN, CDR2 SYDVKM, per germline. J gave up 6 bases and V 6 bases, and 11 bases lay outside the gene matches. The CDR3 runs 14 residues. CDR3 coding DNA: TGTGCCAGCAGGCCCGCTAGCGGAATTTCCGAGCAGTACTTC. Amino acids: CASRPASGISEQYF.

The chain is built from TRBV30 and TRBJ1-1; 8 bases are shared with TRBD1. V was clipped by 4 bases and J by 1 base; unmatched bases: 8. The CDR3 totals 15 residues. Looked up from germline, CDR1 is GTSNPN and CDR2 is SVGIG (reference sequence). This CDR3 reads CAWKGQGRGNTEAFF. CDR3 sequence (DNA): TGTGCCTGGAAAGGACAGGGTCGGGGGAACACTGAAGCTTTCTTT.

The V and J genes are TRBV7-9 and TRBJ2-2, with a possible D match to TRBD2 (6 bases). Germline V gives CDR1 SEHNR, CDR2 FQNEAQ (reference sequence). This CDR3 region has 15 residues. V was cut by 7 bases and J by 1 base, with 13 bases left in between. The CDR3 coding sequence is TGTGCCAGCATCGCTTCCGGGGGGAACACCGGGGAGCTGTTTTTT. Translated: CASIASGGNTGELFF.

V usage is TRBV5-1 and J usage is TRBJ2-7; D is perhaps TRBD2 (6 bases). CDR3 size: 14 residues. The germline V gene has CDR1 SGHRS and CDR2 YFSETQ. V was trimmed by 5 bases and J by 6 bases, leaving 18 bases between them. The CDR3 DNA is TGCGCCAGCAGTTTCCGTTACGGAGGGATCGAGCAGTACTTC. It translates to CASSFRYGGIEQYF.

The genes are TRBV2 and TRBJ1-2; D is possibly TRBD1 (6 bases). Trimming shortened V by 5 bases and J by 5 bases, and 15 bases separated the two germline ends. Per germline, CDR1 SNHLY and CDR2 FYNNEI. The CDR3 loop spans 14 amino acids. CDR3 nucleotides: TGTGCCAGCAGTCAATTGACAGGATTTTATGGCTACACCTTC. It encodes CASSQLTGFYGYTF.

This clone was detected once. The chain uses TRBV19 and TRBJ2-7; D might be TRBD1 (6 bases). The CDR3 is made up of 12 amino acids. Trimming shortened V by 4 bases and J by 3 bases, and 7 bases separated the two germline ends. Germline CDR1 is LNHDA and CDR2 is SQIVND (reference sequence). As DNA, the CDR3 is TGTGCCAGTAGTAGGACAGACTACGAGCAGTACTTC. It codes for CASSRTDYEQYF. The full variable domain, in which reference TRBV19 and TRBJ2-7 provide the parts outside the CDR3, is DGGITQSPKYLFRKEGQNVTLSCEQNLNHDAMYWYRQDPGQGLRLIYYSQIVNDFQKGDIAEGYSVSREKKESFPLTVTSAQKNPTAFYLCASSRTDYEQYFGPGTRLTVT.

The CDR3 spells CASNVRLSGANVLTF. The CDR3, as DNA: TGTGCCAGTAACGTGAGATTATCTGGGGCCAACGTCCTGACTTTC. This sequence joins TRBV19 and TRBJ2-6; D not resolved. Germline lookup yields CDR1 LNHDA and CDR2 SQIVND (reference sequence). Deletions cut 7 bases from V and 1 base from J, with 11 bases between. The CDR3 runs to 15 residues.